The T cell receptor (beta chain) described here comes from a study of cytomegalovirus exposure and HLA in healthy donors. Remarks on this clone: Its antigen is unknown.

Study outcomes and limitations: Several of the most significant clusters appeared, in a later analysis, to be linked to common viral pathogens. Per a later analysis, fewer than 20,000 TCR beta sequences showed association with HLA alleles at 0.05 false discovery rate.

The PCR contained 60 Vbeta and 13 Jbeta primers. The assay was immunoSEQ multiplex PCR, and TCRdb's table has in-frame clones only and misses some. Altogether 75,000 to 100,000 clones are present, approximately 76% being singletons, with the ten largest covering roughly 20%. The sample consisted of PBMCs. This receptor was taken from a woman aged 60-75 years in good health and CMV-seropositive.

CDR3 bases: TGTGCCAGCAGCTTAGGGGGGATAGCCGGCGGGGAGCTGTTTTTT. This gives the protein CASSLGGIAGGELFF. The J gene is TRBJ2-2, the V gene TRBV7-3; TRBD2 is a possible D gene (6 bases). The CDR3 consists of 15 residues. Trimming pared 2 bases from V and 7 bases from J, leaving 14 bases between. The germline CDR1 and CDR2 sequences are SGHTA and FQGTGA.